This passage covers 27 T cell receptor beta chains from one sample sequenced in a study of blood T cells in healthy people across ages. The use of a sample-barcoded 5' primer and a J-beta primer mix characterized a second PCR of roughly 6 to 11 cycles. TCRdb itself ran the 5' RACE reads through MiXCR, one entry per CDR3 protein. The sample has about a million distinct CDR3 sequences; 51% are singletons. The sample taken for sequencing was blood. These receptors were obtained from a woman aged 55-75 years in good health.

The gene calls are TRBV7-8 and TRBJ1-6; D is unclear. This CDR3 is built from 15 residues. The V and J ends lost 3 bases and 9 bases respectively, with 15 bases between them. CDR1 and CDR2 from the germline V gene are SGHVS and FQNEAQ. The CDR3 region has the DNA TGTGCCAGCAGCTTCACTTACAACATGGGTTCACCCCTCCACTTT. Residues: CASSFTYNMGSPLHF.

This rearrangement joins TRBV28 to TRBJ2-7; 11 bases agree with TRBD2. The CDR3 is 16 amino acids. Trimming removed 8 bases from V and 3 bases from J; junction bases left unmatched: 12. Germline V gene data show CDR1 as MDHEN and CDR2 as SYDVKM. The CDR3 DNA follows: TGTGCCAGCCTTTCGGCAACGACTAGCGGGAACTACGAGCAGTACTTC. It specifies CASLSATTSGNYEQYF.

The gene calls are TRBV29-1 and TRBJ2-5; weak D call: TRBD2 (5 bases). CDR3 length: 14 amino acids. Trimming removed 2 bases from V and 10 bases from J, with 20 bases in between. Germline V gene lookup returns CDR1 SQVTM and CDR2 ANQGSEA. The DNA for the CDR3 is TGCAGCGTTGAAACCCTCCAACGGGATAAGTTCCAGTACTTC. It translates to CSVETLQRDKFQYF.

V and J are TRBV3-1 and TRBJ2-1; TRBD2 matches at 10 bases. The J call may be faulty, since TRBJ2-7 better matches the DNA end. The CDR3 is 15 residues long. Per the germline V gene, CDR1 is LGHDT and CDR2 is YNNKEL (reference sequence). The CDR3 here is CASSQGLAFYNEQYF. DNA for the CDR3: TGTGCCAGCAGCCAGGGACTAGCGTTTTACAATGAGCAGTACTTC.

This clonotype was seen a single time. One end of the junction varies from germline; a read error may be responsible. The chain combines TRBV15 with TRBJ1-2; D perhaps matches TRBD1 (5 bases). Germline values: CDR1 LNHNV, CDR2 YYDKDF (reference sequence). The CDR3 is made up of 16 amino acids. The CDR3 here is CATSRALRGEVSGCTF. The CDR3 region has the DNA TGTGCCACCAGCAGAGCGCTCCGAGGGGAGGTATCGGGCTGCACCTTC. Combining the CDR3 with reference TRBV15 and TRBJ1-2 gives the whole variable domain DAMVIQNPRYQVTQFGKPVTLSCSQTLNHNVMYWYQQKSSQAPKLLFHYYDKDFNNEADTPDNFQSRRPNTSFCFLDIRSPGLGDTAMYLCATSRALRGEVSGCTFGSGTRLTVV.

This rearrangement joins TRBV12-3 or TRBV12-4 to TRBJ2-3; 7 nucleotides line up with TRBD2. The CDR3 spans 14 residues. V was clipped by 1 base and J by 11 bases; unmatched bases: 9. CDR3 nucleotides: TGTGCCAGCAGTTTAGGCGGGAGTTCGATCTGGCAGTATTTT. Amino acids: CASSLGGSSIWQYF.

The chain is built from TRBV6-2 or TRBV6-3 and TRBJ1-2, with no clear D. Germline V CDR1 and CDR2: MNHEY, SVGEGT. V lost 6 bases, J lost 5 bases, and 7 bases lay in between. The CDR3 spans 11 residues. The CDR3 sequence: CASRLYYGYTF. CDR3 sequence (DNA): TGTGCCAGCAGACTGTATTATGGCTACACCTTC.

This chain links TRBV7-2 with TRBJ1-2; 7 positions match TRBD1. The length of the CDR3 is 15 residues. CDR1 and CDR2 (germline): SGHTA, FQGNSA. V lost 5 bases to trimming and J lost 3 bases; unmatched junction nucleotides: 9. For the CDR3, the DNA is TGTGCCAGCAGCCACCAGACAGGGCGGGACTATGGCTACACCTTC. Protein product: CASSHQTGRDYGYTF.

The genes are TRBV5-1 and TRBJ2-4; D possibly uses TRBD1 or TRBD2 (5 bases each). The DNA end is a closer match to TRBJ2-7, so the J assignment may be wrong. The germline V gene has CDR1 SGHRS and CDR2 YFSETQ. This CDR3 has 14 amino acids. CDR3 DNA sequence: TGCGCCAGCAGCTCAACGGACATTGGGGGCGAGCAGTACTTC. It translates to CASSSTDIGGEQYF.

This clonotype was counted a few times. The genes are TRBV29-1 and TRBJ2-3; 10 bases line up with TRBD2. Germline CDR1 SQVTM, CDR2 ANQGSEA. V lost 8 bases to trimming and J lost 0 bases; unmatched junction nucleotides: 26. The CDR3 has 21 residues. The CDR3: CSHKTPSGSLTPQTSTDTQYF. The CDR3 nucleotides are TGCAGCCACAAGACGCCTAGCGGGAGTCTCACTCCCCAAACCAGCACAGATACGCAGTATTTT.

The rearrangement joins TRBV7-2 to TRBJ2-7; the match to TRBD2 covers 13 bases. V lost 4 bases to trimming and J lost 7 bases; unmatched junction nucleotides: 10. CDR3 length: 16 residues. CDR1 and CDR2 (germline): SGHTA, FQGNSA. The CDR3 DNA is TGTGCCAGCAGCTCCCCGACTAGCGGGAGGAACAATGAGCAGTACTTC. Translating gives CASSSPTSGRNNEQYF.

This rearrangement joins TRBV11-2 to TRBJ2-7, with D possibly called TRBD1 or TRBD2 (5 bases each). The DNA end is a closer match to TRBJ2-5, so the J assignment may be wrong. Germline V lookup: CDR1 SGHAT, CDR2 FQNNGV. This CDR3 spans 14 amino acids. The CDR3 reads CASSLSVWGETQYF. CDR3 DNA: TGTGCCAGCAGCTTAAGTGTGTGGGGGGAGACCCAGTACTTC.

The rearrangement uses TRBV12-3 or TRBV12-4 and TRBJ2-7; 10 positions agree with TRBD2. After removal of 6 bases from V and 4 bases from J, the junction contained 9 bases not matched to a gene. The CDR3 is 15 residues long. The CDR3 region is CASSGLAGELYEQYF. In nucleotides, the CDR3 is TGTGCCAGCAGCGGGCTAGCGGGAGAATTATACGAGCAGTACTTC.

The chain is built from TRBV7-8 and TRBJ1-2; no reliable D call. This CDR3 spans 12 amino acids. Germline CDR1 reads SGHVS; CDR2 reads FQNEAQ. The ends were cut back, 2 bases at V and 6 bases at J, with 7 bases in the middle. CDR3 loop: CASSLSVDGYTF. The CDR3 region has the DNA TGTGCCAGCAGCTTATCTGTGGATGGCTACACCTTC.

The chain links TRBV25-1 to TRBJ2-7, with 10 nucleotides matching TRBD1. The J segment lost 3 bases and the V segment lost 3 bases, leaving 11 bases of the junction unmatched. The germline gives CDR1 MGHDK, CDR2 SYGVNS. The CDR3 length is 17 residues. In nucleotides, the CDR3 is TGTGCCAGCAGTGATTACTCGCCGGGACAGGGGTTCTACGAGCAGTACTTC. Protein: CASSDYSPGQGFYEQYF.

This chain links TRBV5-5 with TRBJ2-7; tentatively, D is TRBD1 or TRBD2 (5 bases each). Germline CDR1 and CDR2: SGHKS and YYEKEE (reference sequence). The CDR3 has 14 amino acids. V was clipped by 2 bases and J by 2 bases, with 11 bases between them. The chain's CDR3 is CASSLWDGTYEQYF. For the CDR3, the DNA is TGTGCCAGCAGCTTATGGGACGGCACCTACGAGCAGTACTTC. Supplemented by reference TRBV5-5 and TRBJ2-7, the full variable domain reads DAGVTQSPTHLIKTRGQQVTLRCSPISGHKSVSWYQQVLGQGPQFIFQYYEKEERGRGNFPDRFSARQFPNYSSELNVNALLLGDSALYLCASSLWDGTYEQYFGPGTRLTVT.

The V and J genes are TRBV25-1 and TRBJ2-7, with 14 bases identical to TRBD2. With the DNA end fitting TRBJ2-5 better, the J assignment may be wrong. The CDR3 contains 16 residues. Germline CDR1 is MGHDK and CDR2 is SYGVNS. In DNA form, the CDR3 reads TGTGCCAGCAGGGAAGGGACTAGCGGGAGTATAGAGACCCAGTACTTC. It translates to CASREGTSGSIETQYF.

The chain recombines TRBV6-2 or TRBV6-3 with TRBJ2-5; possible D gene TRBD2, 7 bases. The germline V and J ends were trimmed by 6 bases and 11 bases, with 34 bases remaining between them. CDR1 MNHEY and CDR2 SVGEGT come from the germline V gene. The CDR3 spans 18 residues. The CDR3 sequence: CASSGGGRGTILRHEQYF. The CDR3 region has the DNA TGTGCCAGCAGCGGTGGAGGGAGGGGGACTATACTTCGGCATGAGCAGTACTTC.

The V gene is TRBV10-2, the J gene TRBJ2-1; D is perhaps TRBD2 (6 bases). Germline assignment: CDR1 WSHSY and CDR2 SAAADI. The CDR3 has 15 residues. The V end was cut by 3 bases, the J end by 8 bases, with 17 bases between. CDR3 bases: TGCGCCAGCAGTGACACGACTAGGGGCCACCATGAGCAGTTCTTC. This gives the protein CASSDTTRGHHEQFF.

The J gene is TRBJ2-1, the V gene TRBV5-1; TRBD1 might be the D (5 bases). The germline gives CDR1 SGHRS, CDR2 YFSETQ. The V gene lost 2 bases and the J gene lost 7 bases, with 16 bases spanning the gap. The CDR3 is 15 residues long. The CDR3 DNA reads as TGCGCCAGCAGCTTAAGGCAGGGTCCAGGGAATGAGCAGTTCTTC. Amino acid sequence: CASSLRQGPGNEQFF. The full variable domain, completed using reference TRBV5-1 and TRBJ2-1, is KAGVTQTPRYLIKTRGQQVTLSCSPISGHRSVSWYQQTPGQGLQFLFEYFSETQRNKGNFPGRFSGRQFSNSRSEMNVSTLELGDSALYLCASSLRQGPGNEQFFGPGTRLTVL.

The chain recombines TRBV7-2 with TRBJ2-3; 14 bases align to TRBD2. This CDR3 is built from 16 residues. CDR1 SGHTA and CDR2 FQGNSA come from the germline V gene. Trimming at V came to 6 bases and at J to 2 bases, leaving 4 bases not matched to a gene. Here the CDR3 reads CASRETSGRATDTQYF. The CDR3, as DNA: TGTGCCAGCAGGGAGACTAGCGGGAGGGCCACAGATACGCAGTATTTT. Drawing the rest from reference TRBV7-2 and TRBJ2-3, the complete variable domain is GAGVSQSPSNKVTEKGKDVELRCDPISGHTALYWYRQSLGQGLEFLIYFQGNSAPDKSGLPSDRFSAERTGGSVSTLTIQRTQQEDSAVYLCASRETSGRATDTQYFGPGTRLTVL.

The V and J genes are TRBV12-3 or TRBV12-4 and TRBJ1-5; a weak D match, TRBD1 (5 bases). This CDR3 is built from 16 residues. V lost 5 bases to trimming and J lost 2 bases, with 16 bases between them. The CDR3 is CASSDQGQVGNQPQHF. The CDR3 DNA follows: TGTGCCAGCAGTGACCAGGGCCAGGTGGGCAATCAGCCCCAGCATTTT.

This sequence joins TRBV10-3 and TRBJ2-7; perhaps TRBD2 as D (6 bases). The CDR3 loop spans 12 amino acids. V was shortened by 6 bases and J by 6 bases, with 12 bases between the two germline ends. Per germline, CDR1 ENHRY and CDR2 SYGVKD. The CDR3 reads CAIRAAGTEQYF. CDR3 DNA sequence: TGTGCCATCAGGGCTGCGGGGACCGAGCAGTACTTC.

CDR3 amino acids: CASSRTLGLAKNIQYF. The CDR3 bases are TGTGCCAGCAGTCGCACATTGGGATTAGCCAAAAACATTCAGTACTTC. This rearrangement joins TRBV6-2 or TRBV6-3 to TRBJ2-4; no reliable D call. Germline CDR1 and CDR2: MNHEY and SVGEGT. V was pared by 5 bases and J by 0 bases, with 14 bases between. CDR3 size: 16 residues.

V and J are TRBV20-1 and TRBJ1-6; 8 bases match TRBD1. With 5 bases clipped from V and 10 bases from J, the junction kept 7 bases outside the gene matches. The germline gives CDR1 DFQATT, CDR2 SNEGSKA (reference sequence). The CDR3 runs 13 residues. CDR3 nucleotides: TGCAGTGCTCCTGGACAGGGTGGATCACCCCTCCACTTT. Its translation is CSAPGQGGSPLHF.

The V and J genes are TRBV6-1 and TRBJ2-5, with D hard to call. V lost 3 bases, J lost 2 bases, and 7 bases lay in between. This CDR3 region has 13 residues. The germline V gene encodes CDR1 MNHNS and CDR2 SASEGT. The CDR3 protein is CASSDSPQETQYF. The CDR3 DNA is TGTGCCAGCAGTGATTCCCCGCAAGAGACCCAGTACTTC.

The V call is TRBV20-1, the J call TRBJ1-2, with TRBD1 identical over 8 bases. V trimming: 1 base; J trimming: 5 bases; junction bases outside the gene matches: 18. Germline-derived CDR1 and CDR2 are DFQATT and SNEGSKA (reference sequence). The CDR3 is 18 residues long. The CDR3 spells CSARADRGSPIRDYGYTF. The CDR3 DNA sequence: TGCAGTGCTAGAGCCGACAGGGGATCTCCAATAAGAGATTATGGCTACACCTTC.